This T cell receptor beta chain was captured by sequencing in a study of T cells in Graves' hyperthyroidism and ophthalmopathy. The overall study: Peripheral blood collection took place at initial diagnosis, before any treatment. Study outcomes and limitations: In validation, the model predicted ophthalmopathy. These predictions came a median about 6.5 months before onset. Most clonotypes that expanded in the thyroid above 0.001 also showed up in blood.

RNA transcripts yielded amplified TCR beta CDR3 regions. HTBI primers drove first-round RT-PCR of the TCR CDR3. One entry per CDR3 protein results from TCRdb running MiXCR on the multiplex PCR reads. Of around 350,000 distinct CDR3 sequences in the sample, roughly 15% were seen once. This clonotype was observed many times. Its antigen remains unknown. Thyroid ultrasound, orbital computed tomography, clinical symptoms, and serum thyroxine and TRAb underpinned diagnoses. V gave up 6 bases and J gave up 6 bases, with 12 bases separating them. This CDR3 spans 13 amino acids. Germline V gives CDR1 MNHNS, CDR2 SASEGT.

This receptor was obtained from a woman aged 55-70 years with Graves' ophthalmopathy. This chain connects TRBV6-1 to TRBJ2-1; D perhaps matches TRBD2 (5 bases). Sequences were obtained from blood. CDR3 bases: TGTGCCAGCAGCGGGATCTCGGGCAATGAGCAGTTCTTC. It specifies CASSGISGNEQFF.